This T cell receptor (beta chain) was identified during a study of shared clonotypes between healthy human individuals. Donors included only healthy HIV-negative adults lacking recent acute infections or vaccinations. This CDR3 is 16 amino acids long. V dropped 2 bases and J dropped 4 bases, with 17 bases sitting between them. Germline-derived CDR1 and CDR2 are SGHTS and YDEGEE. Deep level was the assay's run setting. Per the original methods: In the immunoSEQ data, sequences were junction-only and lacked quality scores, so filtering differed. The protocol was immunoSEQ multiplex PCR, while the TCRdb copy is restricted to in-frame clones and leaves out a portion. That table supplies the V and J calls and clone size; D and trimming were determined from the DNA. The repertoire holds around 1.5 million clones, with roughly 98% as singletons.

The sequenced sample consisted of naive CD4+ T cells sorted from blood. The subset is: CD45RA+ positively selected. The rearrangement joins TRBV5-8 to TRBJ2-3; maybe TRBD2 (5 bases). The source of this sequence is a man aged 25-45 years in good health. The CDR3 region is CASSLRGSPRADTQYF. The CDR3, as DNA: TGTGCCAGCAGCTTACGGGGAAGCCCACGGGCAGATACGCAGTATTTT. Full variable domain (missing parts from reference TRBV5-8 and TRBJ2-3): EAGVTQSPTHLIKTRGQQATLRCSPISGHTSVYWYQQALGLGLQFLLWYDEGEERNRGNFPPRFSGRQFPNYSSELNVNALELEDSALYLCASSLRGSPRADTQYFGPGTRLTVL.